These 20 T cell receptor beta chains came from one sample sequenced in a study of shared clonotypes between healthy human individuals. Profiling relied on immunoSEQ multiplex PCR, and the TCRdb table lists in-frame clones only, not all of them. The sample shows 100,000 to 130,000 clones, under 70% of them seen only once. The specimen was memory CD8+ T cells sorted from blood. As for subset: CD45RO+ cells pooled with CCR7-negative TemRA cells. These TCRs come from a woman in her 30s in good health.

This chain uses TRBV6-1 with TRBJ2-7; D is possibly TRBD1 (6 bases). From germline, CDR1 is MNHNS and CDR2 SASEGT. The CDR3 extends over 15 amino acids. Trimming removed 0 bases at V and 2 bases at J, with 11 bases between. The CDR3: CASSEAADSPYEQYF. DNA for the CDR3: TGTGCCAGCAGTGAAGCGGCGGACAGCCCCTACGAGCAGTACTTC.

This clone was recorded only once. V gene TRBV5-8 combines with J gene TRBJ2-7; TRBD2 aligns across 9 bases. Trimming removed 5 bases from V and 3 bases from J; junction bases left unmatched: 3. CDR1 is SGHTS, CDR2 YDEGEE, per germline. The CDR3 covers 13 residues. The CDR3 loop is CASRGLAVYEQYF. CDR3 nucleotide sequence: TGTGCCAGCAGGGGACTAGCAGTCTACGAGCAGTACTTC.

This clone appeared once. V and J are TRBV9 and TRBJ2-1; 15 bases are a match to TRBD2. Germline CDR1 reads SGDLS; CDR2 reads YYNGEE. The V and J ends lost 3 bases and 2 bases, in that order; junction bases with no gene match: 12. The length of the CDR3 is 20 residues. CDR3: CASSARGTSGRTGAYNEQFF. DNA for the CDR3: TGTGCCAGCAGCGCTCGAGGGACTAGCGGGAGGACAGGGGCCTACAATGAGCAGTTCTTC.

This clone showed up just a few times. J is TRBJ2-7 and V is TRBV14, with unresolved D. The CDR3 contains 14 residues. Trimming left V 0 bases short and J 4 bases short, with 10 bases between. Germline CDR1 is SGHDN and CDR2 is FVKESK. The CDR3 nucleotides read TGTGCCAGCAGCCAAGAAGGGATTTTTTACGAGCAGTACTTC. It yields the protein CASSQEGIFYEQYF.

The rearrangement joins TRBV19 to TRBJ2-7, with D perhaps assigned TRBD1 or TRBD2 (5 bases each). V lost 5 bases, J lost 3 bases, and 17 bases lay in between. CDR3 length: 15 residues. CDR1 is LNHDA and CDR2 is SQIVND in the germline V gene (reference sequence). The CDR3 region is CASSWVLQRGYEQYF. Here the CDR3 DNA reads TGTGCCAGTAGTTGGGTCCTGCAGAGGGGCTACGAGCAGTACTTC.

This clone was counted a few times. The CDR3 DNA sequence: TGTGCCAGCAGGATAACTGCCTACGAGCAGTACTTC. It specifies CASRITAYEQYF. This chain uses TRBV2 with TRBJ2-7; D uncertain. Germline CDR1 is SNHLY and CDR2 is FYNNEI. V was cut by 6 bases and J by 2 bases, with 8 bases left in between. There are 12 residues in the CDR3.

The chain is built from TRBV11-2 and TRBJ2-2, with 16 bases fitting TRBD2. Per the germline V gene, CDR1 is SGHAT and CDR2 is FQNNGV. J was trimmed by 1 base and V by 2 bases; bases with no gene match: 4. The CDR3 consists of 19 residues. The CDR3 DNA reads TGTGCCAGCAGCTTACGGGGACTAGCGGGAGGGAGGAACACCGGGGAGCTGTTTTTT. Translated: CASSLRGLAGGRNTGELFF.

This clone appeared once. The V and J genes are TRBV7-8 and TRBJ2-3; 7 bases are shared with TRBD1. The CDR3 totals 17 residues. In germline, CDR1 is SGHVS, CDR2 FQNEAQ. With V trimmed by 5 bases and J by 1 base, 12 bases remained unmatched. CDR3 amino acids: CASSNPTGTVGTDTQYF. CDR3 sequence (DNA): TGTGCCAGCAGCAATCCTACCGGGACAGTTGGCACAGATACGCAGTATTTT. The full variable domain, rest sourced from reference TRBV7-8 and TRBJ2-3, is GAGVSQSPRYKVAKRGQDVALRCDPISGHVSLFWYQQALGQGPEFLTYFQNEAQLDKSGLPSDRFFAERPEGSVSTLKIQRTQQEDSAVYLCASSNPTGTVGTDTQYFGPGTRLTVL.

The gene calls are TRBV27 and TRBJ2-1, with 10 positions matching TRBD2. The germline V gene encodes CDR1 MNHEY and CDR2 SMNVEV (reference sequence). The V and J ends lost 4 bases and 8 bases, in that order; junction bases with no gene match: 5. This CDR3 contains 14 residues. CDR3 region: CASSWTSGIDEQFF. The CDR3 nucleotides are TGTGCCAGCAGTTGGACTAGCGGCATTGATGAGCAGTTCTTC.

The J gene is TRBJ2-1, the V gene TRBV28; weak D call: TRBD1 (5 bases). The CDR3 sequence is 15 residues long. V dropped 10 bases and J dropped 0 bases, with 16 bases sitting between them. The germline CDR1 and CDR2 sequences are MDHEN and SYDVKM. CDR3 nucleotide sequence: TGTGCCACCAGGGTGGGCGGCAGCTCCTACAATGAGCAGTTCTTC. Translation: CATRVGGSSYNEQFF.

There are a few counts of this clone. The CDR3 is CASSLLGLAAYEQYF. Here the CDR3 DNA reads TGTGCCAGCAGTTTACTGGGACTAGCGGCCTACGAGCAGTACTTC. The chain links TRBV27 to TRBJ2-7, with 11 bases matching TRBD2. The CDR3 covers 15 residues. Germline V CDR1 and CDR2: MNHEY, SMNVEV (reference sequence). The V segment lost 2 bases and the J segment 2 bases; nucleotides outside the gene matches: 2.

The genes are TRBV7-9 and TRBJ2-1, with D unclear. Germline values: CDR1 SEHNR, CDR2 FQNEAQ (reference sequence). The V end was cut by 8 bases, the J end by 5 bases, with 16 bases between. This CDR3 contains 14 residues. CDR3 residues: CASGNSQVDNEQFF. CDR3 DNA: TGTGCCAGCGGAAATAGTCAGGTAGACAATGAGCAGTTCTTC.

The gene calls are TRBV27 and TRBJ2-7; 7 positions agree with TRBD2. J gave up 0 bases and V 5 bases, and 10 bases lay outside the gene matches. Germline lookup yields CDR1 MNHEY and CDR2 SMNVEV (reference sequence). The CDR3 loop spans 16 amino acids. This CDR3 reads CASSTDSGWSSYEQYF. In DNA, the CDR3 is TGTGCCAGCAGTACTGATAGCGGGTGGAGCTCCTACGAGCAGTACTTC.

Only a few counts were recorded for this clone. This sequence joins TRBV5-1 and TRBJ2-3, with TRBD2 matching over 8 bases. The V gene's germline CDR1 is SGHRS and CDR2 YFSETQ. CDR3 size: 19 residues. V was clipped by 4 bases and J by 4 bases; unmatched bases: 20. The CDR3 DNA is TGCGCCAGCAGCCCGACCGCAGACTTCCCGGGAGGGTCCCCAGATACGCAGTATTTT. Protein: CASSPTADFPGGSPDTQYF.

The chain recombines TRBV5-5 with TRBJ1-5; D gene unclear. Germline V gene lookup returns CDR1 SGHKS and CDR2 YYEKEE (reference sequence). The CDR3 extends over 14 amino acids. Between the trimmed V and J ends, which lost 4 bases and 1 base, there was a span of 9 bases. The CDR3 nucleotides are TGTGCCAGCAGCCCCGAACTGAGCAATCAGCCCCAGCATTTT. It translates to CASSPELSNQPQHF.

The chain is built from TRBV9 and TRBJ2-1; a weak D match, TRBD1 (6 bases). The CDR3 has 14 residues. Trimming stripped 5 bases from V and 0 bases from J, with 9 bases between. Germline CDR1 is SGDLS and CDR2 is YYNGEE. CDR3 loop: CASRADSSYNEQFF. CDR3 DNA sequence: TGTGCCAGCAGGGCGGACAGCTCCTACAATGAGCAGTTCTTC.

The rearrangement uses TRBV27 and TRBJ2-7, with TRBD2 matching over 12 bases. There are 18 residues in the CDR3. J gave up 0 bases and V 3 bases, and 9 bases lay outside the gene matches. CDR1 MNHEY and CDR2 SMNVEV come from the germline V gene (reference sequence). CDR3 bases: TGTGCCAGCAGTTTGAGCCTAGCGGGAGGGAGGAGCTCCTACGAGCAGTACTTC. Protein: CASSLSLAGGRSSYEQYF.

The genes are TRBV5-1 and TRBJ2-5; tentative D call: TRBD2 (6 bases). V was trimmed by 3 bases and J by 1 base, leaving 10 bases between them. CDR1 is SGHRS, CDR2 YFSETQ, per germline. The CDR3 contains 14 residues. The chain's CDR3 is CASSYGTFQETQYF. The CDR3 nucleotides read TGCGCCAGCAGCTACGGGACTTTCCAAGAGACCCAGTACTTC.

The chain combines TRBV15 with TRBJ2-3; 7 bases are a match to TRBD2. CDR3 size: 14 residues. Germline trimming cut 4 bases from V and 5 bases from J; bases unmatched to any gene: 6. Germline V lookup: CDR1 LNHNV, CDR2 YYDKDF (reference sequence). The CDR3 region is CATSNQAGQDTQYF. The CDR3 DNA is TGTGCCACCAGCAATCAAGCGGGGCAAGATACGCAGTATTTT.

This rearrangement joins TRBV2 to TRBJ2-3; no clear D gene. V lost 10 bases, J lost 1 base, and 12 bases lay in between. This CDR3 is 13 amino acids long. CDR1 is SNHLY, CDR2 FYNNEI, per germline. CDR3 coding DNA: TGTGCCATACACCCAAACCGCACAGATACGCAGTATTTT. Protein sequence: CAIHPNRTDTQYF.